A single sample is the source of the 29 T cell receptor beta chains below, sequenced in a study of control samples from healthy donors and cancer patients. Profiled with immunoSEQ multiplex PCR; TCRdb holds only in-frame clones, not every one. The sample records about 160,000 clones, 96% being singletons. Sequencing was done on a sample of blood. Source of these receptors: a woman aged 25 to 39 in good health.

This clone appeared once. This rearrangement joins TRBV11-2 to TRBJ1-6; D is unclear. V was clipped by 4 bases and J by 14 bases, with 18 bases between them. The germline gives CDR1 SGHAT, CDR2 FQNNGV. This CDR3 has 14 amino acids. CDR3 amino acids: CASSSTAGYLALHF. CDR3 sequence (DNA): TGTGCCAGCAGCTCAACGGCCGGGTACCTGGCCCTCCACTTT.

The gene calls are TRBV19 and TRBJ2-2; 15 bases fit TRBD2. The V gene end was trimmed by 5 bases and the J gene end by 8 bases; junction bases not matched to a gene: 12. The CDR3 sequence is 18 residues long. CDR1 is LNHDA and CDR2 is SQIVND in the germline V gene (reference sequence). CDR3 bases: TGTGCCAGTAGTTTTCCCAGAGGGACTAGCGGGAGGTCTGGGGAGCTGTTTTTT. It specifies CASSFPRGTSGRSGELFF. The whole variable domain, remainder taken from reference TRBV19 and TRBJ2-2, is DGGITQSPKYLFRKEGQNVTLSCEQNLNHDAMYWYRQDPGQGLRLIYYSQIVNDFQKGDIAEGYSVSREKKESFPLTVTSAQKNPTAFYLCASSFPRGTSGRSGELFFGEGSRLTVL.

Here the CDR3 reads CASSFPTGRKNTEAFF. The CDR3 nucleotides are TGTGCCAGCAGTTTCCCGACGGGCAGGAAGAACACTGAAGCTTTCTTT. The V and J genes are TRBV28 and TRBJ1-1; no clear D gene. V lost 3 bases to trimming and J lost 1 base, with 15 bases between them. Germline CDR1 MDHEN, CDR2 SYDVKM. The CDR3 runs to 16 residues.

This clone was found once. This rearrangement joins TRBV13 to TRBJ2-7, with D maybe TRBD1 (6 bases). Germline V lookup: CDR1 PRHDT, CDR2 FYEKMQ (reference sequence). The CDR3 is made up of 12 amino acids. Deletions cut 6 bases from V and 6 bases from J, with 12 bases between. The CDR3 DNA is TGTGCCAGCAGTCATACAGGGTCCGAGCAGTACTTC. Translating it yields CASSHTGSEQYF.

V usage is TRBV6-1 and J usage is TRBJ1-1; TRBD1 is a possible D gene (6 bases). CDR3 size: 17 residues. Germline CDR1 and CDR2: MNHNS and SASEGT. The V gene lost 0 bases and the J gene lost 1 base, with 15 bases spanning the gap. The CDR3 sequence is CASSEALRGGRNTEAFF. The CDR3 DNA reads as TGTGCCAGCAGTGAAGCGCTTCGGGGGGGCAGGAACACTGAAGCTTTCTTT.

This chain connects TRBV5-4 to TRBJ2-1; TRBD2 matches 7 bases. The CDR3 sequence is 14 residues long. Trimming took 0 bases from V and 8 from J; bases not matched to a gene: 5. Germline V gives CDR1 SGHNT, CDR2 YYREEE (reference sequence). For the CDR3, the DNA is TGTGCCAGCAGCTTGGTTGGGAGGGCCGATGAGCAGTTCTTC. This translates into CASSLVGRADEQFF.

This clone was picked up one time. This chain connects TRBV28 to TRBJ2-1; a weak D match, TRBD1 (5 bases). Trimming shortened V by 6 bases and J by 4 bases, and 19 bases separated the two germline ends. The germline CDR1 and CDR2 sequences are MDHEN and SYDVKM. The CDR3 consists of 16 residues. The CDR3 nucleotides read TGTGCCAGCAGACAGGCCTCTGGCGTACGATACAATGAGCAGTTCTTC. Protein product: CASRQASGVRYNEQFF.

The V call is TRBV7-9, the J call TRBJ1-2, with D maybe TRBD1 (6 bases). The CDR3 runs 14 residues. V lost 5 bases to trimming and J lost 4 bases, with 14 bases between them. Germline values: CDR1 SEHNR, CDR2 FQNEAQ (reference sequence). This CDR3 is CASSPGTSPYGYTF. CDR3 sequence (DNA): TGTGCCAGCAGCCCCGGGACAAGCCCCTATGGCTACACCTTC.

The gene calls are TRBV28 and TRBJ2-7, with a tentative D call TRBD1 (6 bases). The CDR3 length is 14 residues. The germline CDR1 and CDR2 sequences are MDHEN and SYDVKM. Trimming took 7 bases from V and 2 from J, leaving 15 bases between them. The CDR3 spells CASTLDSLPYEQYF. CDR3 bases: TGTGCCAGCACCTTGGACAGTCTCCCCTACGAGCAGTACTTC.

The chain recombines TRBV5-6 with TRBJ1-5; weak D call: TRBD1 (5 bases). Trimming took 5 bases from V and 2 from J, leaving 14 bases between them. The germline CDR1 and CDR2 sequences are SGHDT and YYEEEE. The CDR3 is 15 amino acids. Written as DNA, the CDR3 is TGTGCCAGCAGGCCGTGGGGAGGGGGCAATCAGCCCCAGCATTTT. Its protein is CASRPWGGGNQPQHF.

This clone was recorded only once. CDR3 region: CASSLVVTSGSHEQFF. As DNA, the CDR3 is TGTGCCAGCAGCTTAGTTGTCACTAGCGGGAGCCATGAGCAGTTCTTC. The chain links TRBV7-2 to TRBJ2-1, with 11 bases fitting TRBD2. CDR1 is SGHTA, CDR2 FQGNSA, per germline. V dropped 1 base and J dropped 8; count of bases not matched to a gene: 7. CDR3 length: 16 amino acids.

DNA for the CDR3: TGTGCCAGCAGTTTAGATGCAGATACGCAGTATTTT. This codes for CASSLDADTQYF. V and J are TRBV12-3 or TRBV12-4 and TRBJ2-3; D gene uncertain. The CDR3 spans 12 residues. The V end was cut by 1 base, the J end by 4 bases, with 3 bases between.

The chain employs TRBV18 and TRBJ2-2, with 13 bases matching TRBD2. The CDR3 spans 17 residues. The V segment lost 3 bases and the J segment 1 base; nucleotides outside the gene matches: 2. In germline, CDR1 is KGHSH, CDR2 LQKENI. The CDR3 nucleotides read TGTGCCAGCTCACCGGGACTAGCGGGAAAGAACACCGGGGAGCTGTTTTTT. It yields the protein CASSPGLAGKNTGELFF.

The chain is built from TRBV19 and TRBJ2-5; D possibly corresponds to TRBD2 (5 bases). The CDR3 totals 11 residues. With 7 bases removed from V and 5 bases from J, the gap between germline ends came to 8 bases. CDR1 is LNHDA, CDR2 SQIVND, per germline (reference sequence). The CDR3 is CASKEAETQYF. Here the CDR3 DNA reads TGTGCCAGTAAGGAGGCGGAGACCCAGTACTTC.

The rearrangement uses TRBV6-5 and TRBJ1-1; D not certain. The CDR3 has 15 amino acids. Per germline, CDR1 MNHEY and CDR2 SVGAGI. V lost 7 bases and J lost 0, with 15 bases in between. The CDR3 loop reads CASTSRWGLNTEAFF. CDR3 bases: TGTGCCAGCACCTCACGATGGGGTCTGAACACTGAAGCTTTCTTT.

This clone came up once. J is TRBJ2-3 and V is TRBV7-9; D possibly corresponds to TRBD2 (5 bases). CDR3 length equals 12 residues. Germline CDR1 SEHNR, CDR2 FQNEAQ (reference sequence). CDR3 bases: TGTGTTCTGGGGAGTAACACAGATACGCAGTATTTT. Translating it yields CVLGSNTDTQYF.

In this sample, this clone turned up once. The V and J genes are TRBV7-9 and TRBJ2-3; D remains unclear. V was pared by 4 bases and J by 4 bases, with 27 bases between. Germline CDR1 SEHNR, CDR2 FQNEAQ (reference sequence). This CDR3 spans 19 amino acids. The CDR3 DNA reads as TGTGCCAGCAGCTCAGAAAGGAGAAGGATAGGGATCTCAGCAGATACGCAGTATTTT. This encodes CASSSERRRIGISADTQYF. The entire variable domain, with the rest obtained from reference TRBV7-9 and TRBJ2-3, is as follows: DTGVSQNPRHKITKRGQNVTFRCDPISEHNRLYWYRQTLGQGPEFLTYFQNEAQLEKSRLLSDRFSAERPKGSFSTLEIQRTEQGDSAMYLCASSSERRRIGISADTQYFGPGTRLTVL.

V and J are TRBV18 and TRBJ2-5; TRBD2 agrees at 7 bases. This CDR3 comprises 15 residues. V shed 3 bases, J shed 1 base, and the junction held 5 bases outside the gene matches. Germline CDR1 and CDR2: KGHSH and LQKENI. Written as DNA, the CDR3 is TGTGCCAGCTCACCCATCGGGGGGATCCAAGAGACCCAGTACTTC. Protein: CASSPIGGIQETQYF.

V usage is TRBV28 and J usage is TRBJ1-1; D gene uncertain. Trimming cost V 3 bases and J 5 bases, with 10 bases left between them. The CDR3 is made up of 13 amino acids. Germline assignment: CDR1 MDHEN and CDR2 SYDVKM. CDR3 sequence reads: CASSFFGSTEAFF. As DNA, the CDR3 is TGTGCCAGCAGTTTTTTCGGTTCGACTGAAGCTTTCTTT. The whole variable domain, filled in from reference TRBV28 and TRBJ1-1, reads DVKVTQSSRYLVKRTGEKVFLECVQDMDHENMFWYRQDPGLGLRLIYFSYDVKMKEKGDIPEGYSVSREKKERFSLILESASTNQTSMYLCASSFFGSTEAFFGQGTRLTVV.

The sample holds one count of this clone. The J gene is TRBJ2-1, the V gene TRBV10-3, with TRBD2 matching over 9 bases. CDR1 and CDR2 from the germline V gene are ENHRY and SYGVKD. The V gene end was trimmed by 2 bases and the J gene end by 7 bases; junction bases not matched to a gene: 12. The CDR3 covers 17 residues. CDR3 in DNA: TGTGCCATCAGTGAGCCCGCCTCTAGCGGGACAAGGAATGAGCAGTTCTTC. Its translation is CAISEPASSGTRNEQFF.

The chain uses TRBV6-2 or TRBV6-3 and TRBJ2-5, with 11 positions matching TRBD2. The trim removed 7 bases at V and 0 bases at J, leaving 16 bases unmatched. CDR1 and CDR2 (germline): MNHEY, SVGEGT. The CDR3 consists of 19 residues. CDR3 residues: CASTYSPGTSGRYQETQYF. DNA for the CDR3: TGTGCCAGCACCTACTCACCGGGGACTAGCGGACGGTACCAAGAGACCCAGTACTTC.

This chain joins TRBV5-1 and TRBJ2-3, with a tentative D call TRBD2 (6 bases). Trimming took off 0 bases at V and 5 bases at J, with 10 bases between the two ends. Germline lookup yields CDR1 SGHRS and CDR2 YFSETQ. The CDR3 covers 14 residues. This chain's CDR3 is CASSLAISGDTQYF. Written as DNA, the CDR3 is TGCGCCAGCAGCTTGGCGATTAGCGGAGATACGCAGTATTTT.

The rearrangement uses TRBV20-1 and TRBJ1-2; 9 nucleotides align to TRBD1. The CDR3 extends over 17 amino acids. V shed 3 bases and J 3 bases; nucleotides not matched to a gene: 14. Germline values: CDR1 DFQATT, CDR2 SNEGSKA (reference sequence). The chain's CDR3 is CSASGKQGAPGDYGYTF. CDR3 bases: TGCAGTGCTAGTGGGAAACAGGGGGCGCCGGGGGACTATGGCTACACCTTC.

J is TRBJ1-2 and V is TRBV11-2, with 12 bases fitting TRBD1. The CDR3 is made up of 15 amino acids. Germline V gives CDR1 SGHAT, CDR2 FQNNGV. The V segment lost 5 bases and the J segment 4 bases; nucleotides outside the gene matches: 5. In nucleotides, the CDR3 is TGTGCCAGCAGCCAAGGGACAGGGGGCCTCTATGGCTACACCTTC. This gives the protein CASSQGTGGLYGYTF.

A note on this clone: Sequence at one end of the junction differs from germline and may be a read error. V and J are TRBV7-7 and TRBJ2-2, with 7 bases identical to TRBD1. CDR1 and CDR2 (germline): SSHAT, FNYEAQ (reference sequence). The CDR3 runs 17 residues. DNA of the CDR3: TGTGCTAGCAGCCCACACCCCGGGACAGCCAACACCGGGGAGCTGTTTTTT. Its protein product is CASSPHPGTANTGELFF. The whole variable domain, remainder taken from reference TRBV7-7 and TRBJ2-2, is GAGVSQSPRYKVTKRGQDVTLRCDPISSHATLYWYQQALGQGPEFLTYFNYEAQPDKSGLPSDRFSAERPEGSISTLTIQRTEQRDSAMYRCASSPHPGTANTGELFFGEGSRLTVL.

In DNA, the CDR3 is TGTGCCAGCCAAATCCCCGGGACGCCCGGTGGAGCTTTCTTT. It is translated as CASQIPGTPGGAFF. The J gene is TRBJ1-1, the V gene TRBV28; weak D call: TRBD1 (5 bases). The germline V and J ends were trimmed by 8 bases and 10 bases, with 23 bases remaining between them. This CDR3 spans 14 amino acids. Germline V gene data show CDR1 as MDHEN and CDR2 as SYDVKM.

V usage is TRBV3-1 (or the pseudogene TRBV3-2) and J usage is TRBJ2-2, with D possibly matching TRBD1 (6 bases). Germline V gene lookup returns CDR1 LGHDT and CDR2 YNNKEL (reference sequence). The CDR3 covers 14 residues. Trimming cost V 4 bases and J 4 bases, with 10 bases left between them. The CDR3 loop is CASSPGQLTGELFF. The DNA of the CDR3 is TGTGCCAGCAGCCCTGGACAGCTCACCGGGGAGCTGTTTTTT.

This sequence joins TRBV4-2 and TRBJ2-1; D possibly corresponds to TRBD2 (6 bases). The CDR3 spans 14 residues. Trimming left V 1 base short and J 7 bases short, with 11 bases between. Germline CDR1 is LGHNA and CDR2 is YNFKEQ. CDR3 coding DNA: TGTGCCAGCAGCCAAGCTAGCGAGGTGAATGAGCAGTTCTTC. Residues: CASSQASEVNEQFF.

The CDR3 protein is CASSKNFGTANSNQPQHF. The DNA of the CDR3 is TGTGCCAGCAGTAAAAACTTCGGGACAGCAAATAGCAATCAGCCCCAGCATTTT. V usage is TRBV6-2 or TRBV6-3 and J usage is TRBJ1-5, with TRBD1 matching over 7 bases. The CDR3 runs to 18 residues. V shed 5 bases and J 0 bases; nucleotides not matched to a gene: 13. Germline CDR1 and CDR2: MNHEY and SVGEGT.